Listed below are T cell receptor beta chains from one sample, sequenced in a study of identical twins. One entry per CDR3 protein results from TCRdb running MiXCR on the 5' RACE reads. This table holds hundreds of thousands of distinct CDR3 sequences, over 8.5% found once. The data were also submitted as part of a second study, on yellow fever vaccine responses in identical twins.

The specimen sequenced was PBMCs. These receptors were obtained from a woman aged 18-35 years in good health. The CDR3 runs from the conserved cysteine through the conserved F or W. The D gene is left open where the match is weak.

d_gene,v_gene,CDR3aa
NA,TRBV29-1,CSVDPGLRNEQFF
TRBD2,TRBV20-1,CSARDLTSYEQFF
TRBD2,TRBV5-1,CASKFSGEGYEQYF
TRBD1,TRBV7-9,CASSPRDRVQPQHF
TRBD2,TRBV12-3/TRBV12-4,CASTHLTSEQETQYF
NA,TRBV27,CASSSLGVQGNEQFF
NA,TRBV15,CATSRAGAFTQYF
TRBD2,TRBV5-1,CASSLYRTGTSAVNEQFF
NA,TRBV3-1,CASSLKGGSNEQYF
TRBD2,TRBV25-1,CASSETRGGTSGTDTQYF
NA,TRBV28,CASSLGPGQREYF
NA,TRBV4-3,CASSQLTYTGELFF
NA,TRBV5-1,CASSLGLLRETQYF
TRBD2,TRBV7-2,CASRKREGGYNEQFF
NA,TRBV11-2,CASRRASDTQYF
NA,TRBV7-9,CASSSSGNPNSPLHF
NA,TRBV12-3/TRBV12-4,CASSTLRELFF
NA,TRBV7-9,CASSLGRVEQFF
TRBD2,TRBV18,CASSPGRGGSYEQYF
NA,TRBV3-1,CASSQAPGSYNEQFF
TRBD2,TRBV7-2,CASSFYSGRAREQYF
TRBD2,TRBV7-9,CASSVTGGGAADTQYF
TRBD1,TRBV6-1,CATQGVISYEQYF
NA,TRBV11-2,CASSLGVGSVLPGELFF
TRBD2,TRBV29-1,CSVEGLAGAGDTQYF
NA,TRBV28,CASSTSDRGLETQYF
NA,TRBV7-9,CASSPTVVPTDTQYF